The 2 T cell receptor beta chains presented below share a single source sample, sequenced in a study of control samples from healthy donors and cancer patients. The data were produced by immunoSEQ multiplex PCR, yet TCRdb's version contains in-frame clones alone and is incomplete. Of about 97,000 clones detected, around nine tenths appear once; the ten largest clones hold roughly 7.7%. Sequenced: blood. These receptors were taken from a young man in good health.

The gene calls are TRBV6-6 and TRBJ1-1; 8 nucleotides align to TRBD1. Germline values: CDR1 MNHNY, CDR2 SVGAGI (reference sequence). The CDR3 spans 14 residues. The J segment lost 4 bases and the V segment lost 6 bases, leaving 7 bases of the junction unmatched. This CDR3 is CASRRQGLSTEAFF. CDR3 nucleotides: TGTGCCAGCAGGAGACAGGGGTTGAGCACTGAAGCTTTCTTT.

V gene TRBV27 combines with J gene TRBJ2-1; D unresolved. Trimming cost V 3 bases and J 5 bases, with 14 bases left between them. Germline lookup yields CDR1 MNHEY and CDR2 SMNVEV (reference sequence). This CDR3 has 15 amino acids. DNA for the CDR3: TGTGCCAGCAGTTTTCGGGCCCGTTCGAACAATGAGCAGTTCTTC. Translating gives CASSFRARSNNEQFF.